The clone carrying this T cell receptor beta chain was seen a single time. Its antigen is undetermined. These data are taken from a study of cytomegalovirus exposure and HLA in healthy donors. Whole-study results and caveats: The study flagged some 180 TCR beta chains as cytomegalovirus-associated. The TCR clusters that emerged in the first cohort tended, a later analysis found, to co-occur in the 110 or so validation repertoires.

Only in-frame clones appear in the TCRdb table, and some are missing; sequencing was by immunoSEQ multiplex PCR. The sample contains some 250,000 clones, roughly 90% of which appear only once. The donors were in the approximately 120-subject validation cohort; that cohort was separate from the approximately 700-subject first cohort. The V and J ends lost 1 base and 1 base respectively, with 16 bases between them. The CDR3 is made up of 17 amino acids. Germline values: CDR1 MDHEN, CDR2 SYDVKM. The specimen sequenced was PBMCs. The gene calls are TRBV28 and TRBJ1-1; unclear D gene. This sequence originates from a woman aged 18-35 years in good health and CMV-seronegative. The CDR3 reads CASSLYHREDANTEAFF. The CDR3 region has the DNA TGTGCCAGCAGTTTATATCACCGGGAGGACGCGAACACTGAAGCTTTCTTT.